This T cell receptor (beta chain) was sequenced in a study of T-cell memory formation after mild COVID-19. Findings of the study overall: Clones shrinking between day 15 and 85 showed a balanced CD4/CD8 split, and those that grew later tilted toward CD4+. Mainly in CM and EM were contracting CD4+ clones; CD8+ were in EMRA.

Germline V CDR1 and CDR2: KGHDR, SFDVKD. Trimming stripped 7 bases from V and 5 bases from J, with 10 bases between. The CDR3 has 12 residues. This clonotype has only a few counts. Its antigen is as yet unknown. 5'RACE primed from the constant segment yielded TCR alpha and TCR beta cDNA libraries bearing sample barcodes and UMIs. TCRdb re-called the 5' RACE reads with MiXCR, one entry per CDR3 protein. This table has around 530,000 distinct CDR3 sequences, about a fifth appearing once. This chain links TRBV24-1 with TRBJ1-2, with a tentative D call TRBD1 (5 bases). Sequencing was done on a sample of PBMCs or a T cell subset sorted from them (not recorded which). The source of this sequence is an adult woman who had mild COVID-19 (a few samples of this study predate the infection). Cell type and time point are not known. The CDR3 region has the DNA TGTGCCACCAGAGGGACTTCATATGGCTACACCTTC. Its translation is CATRGTSYGYTF.